This is a list of T cell receptor beta chains from one sample in a study of T cells after yellow fever vaccination. Via MiXCR, TCRdb re-called the 5' RACE reads, giving one row per CDR3 protein. The sample includes some 250,000 distinct CDR3 sequences, more than 3.5% of them seen just once. The sequencing here drew on PBMCs, taken 15 days after the yellow fever booster vaccination. The receptors shown here come from a man younger than 35 who received the YFV17D yellow fever vaccine. The conserved cysteine and the conserved F or W are not part of the CDR3 here.

V gene | CDR3 protein
TRBV12-3/TRBV12-4 | ASSPLAIGLEKLF
TRBV7-9 | ASSLVEGSGELF
TRBV20-1 | SNQGTRTGELF
TRBV18 | ASSYTSTNEKLF
TRBV5-8 | ASESGGTIGETQY
TRBV4-2 | ASSQTLANTQY
TRBV5-5 | ASSLPPSGGLQETQY
TRBV15 | ATSRDLRDPRGETQY
TRBV29-1 | SVGETGNYGYT
TRBV5-5 | ASSGDGNLYGYT
TRBV5-1 | ASSLWAYEQY
TRBV4-2 | ASSQGSGGEYYEQY
TRBV20-1 | SAKRFPTDTQY
TRBV7-2 | ASSLVSAGLSGNTIY
TRBV5-1 | ASSRSKLYEQY
TRBV11-2 | ASSPGGTQETQY
TRBV12-3/TRBV12-4 | ASSPPKTALNTEAF
TRBV7-2 | ASSGTGGGYNEQF
TRBV11-2 | ASSLERVGQPQH
TRBV27 | ASSGQLDSPLH
TRBV3-1 | ASSPQWGQPNTEAF
TRBV19 | ATTDRYEQF
TRBV20-1 | SARDSLTDTQY
TRBV5-1 | ASSLEGAAAEAF
TRBV5-1 | ASSLGNMDTEAF
TRBV7-2 | ASSQDRGRGPQH
TRBV10-3 | AISPRSPVGANVLT
TRBV7-2 | ASSPRSRGDNSPLH
TRBV21-1 | ASSTKRGRPQPQH
TRBV12-3/TRBV12-4 | ASSPRQVSYEQY
TRBV5-4 | ASSSQGQERETQY
TRBV20-1 | SASRLAGVSSYEQY
TRBV12-3/TRBV12-4 | ASRDRSESYGYT
TRBV3-1 | ASSQRTGTGELF
TRBV12-3/TRBV12-4 | ASSLSSTNEKLF
TRBV6-5 | ASSRGLAGGYNEQF
TRBV7-6 | ASSLVSVHSGNTIY
TRBV27 | ASRSRDRGEKLF
TRBV6-5 | ASSWTLSLSGYT
TRBV29-1 | SGGDTLNTEAF
TRBV7-2 | ASSNTGGFNGYT
TRBV5-1 | ASSLMVGTGSMNTEAF
TRBV7-9 | ASSPFRDRGTGELF
TRBV7-2 | ASSLDSGQIYEQY
TRBV7-9 | ASSLGSGAQETQY
TRBV20-1 | STSRKYNEQF
TRBV20-1 | SAADGSMNTEAF
TRBV29-1 | SVGQGGTNGKLF
TRBV7-8 | ASSLGLGLIYEQY
TRBV20-1 | SALVSNQPQH
TRBV19 | ASKRTGRRETQY
TRBV4-3 | ASSQGEGAVAEAF
TRBV5-1 | ASSQGGEYNEQF
TRBV6-5 | ASRYPHSHKY